This T cell receptor (beta chain) is from a study of blood T cell repertoires in COVID-19. The wider study: Both acute and convalescent COVID-19 samples were obtained from the United States, Italy and Spain. PBMCs, B-cell-depleted T cells, or T cells provided the cDNA or gDNA that made up the material.

Per the authors' pipeline: Reference gene primer amplification gave nucleated cell count estimates. Profiling relied on immunoSEQ multiplex PCR, and the TCRdb table lists in-frame clones only, not all of them. The DNA gave D and trimming, while V, J and clone size come from that table. Here the sample spans 250,000 to 300,000 clones, around 80% being singletons. Allocation to cohorts depended on clinical history reported by the participants. The sample was PBMCs or T cells enriched from blood (not recorded which). The TCR originated in a man aged 30 to 39 with acute COVID-19.

The CDR3 protein is CASSLGTGVMSQPQHF. The CDR3 region has the DNA TGTGCCAGCAGCCTCGGGACAGGGGTTATGAGTCAGCCCCAGCATTTT. This chain uses TRBV7-8 with TRBJ1-5, with 10 bases aligning to TRBD1. Trimming cost V 5 bases and J 6 bases; bases outside gene matches: 10. Per germline, CDR1 SGHVS and CDR2 FQNEAQ. The CDR3 is 16 residues long.